The present TCR beta chain was sequenced within a study of shared clonotypes between healthy human individuals. CD45RO-negative CD8 cells positively selected for CCR7 made up the naive population, which excluded terminally differentiated effector memory CD45RA+ cells. Trimming stripped 5 bases from V and 2 bases from J, with 6 bases between. This CDR3 has 12 residues. The germline V gene encodes CDR1 SEHNR and CDR2 FQNEAQ (reference sequence). Comments on this clone: No antigen is known for it. The same CDR3 arises from other DNA sequences in this sample as well.

TCRdb keeps only in-frame clones here, not all; method: immunoSEQ multiplex PCR. The repertoire holds around 2,000,000 clones, with approximately 94% as singletons. Regarding the study as a whole: Though the depth was large, rarefaction showed that sorted-subset sequencing was incomplete. What limited the represented genetic and exposure-history diversity was the small number of donors. Unshared clonotypes carried lower generation probabilities than those common to all four donors.

The material sequenced was naive CD8+ T cells sorted from blood. The TCR sequence derives from a man between 18 and 35 years old in good health. The chain uses TRBV7-9 and TRBJ1-1; D unresolved. The CDR3: CASSPTNTEAFF. The CDR3 coding sequence is TGTGCCAGCAGCCCCACAAACACTGAAGCTTTCTTT.